This T cell receptor (beta chain) was recorded in a study of cytomegalovirus exposure and HLA in healthy donors. Whole-study findings and limits: Earlier analysis found most TCR beta V segments productive about 87% or about 30% of the time. Evidence from a later analysis indicated that most CMV-associated TCR beta chains looked HLA-restricted. Serostatus for CMV was the only available immune exposure information.

This CDR3 is built from 13 residues. Germline CDR1 is LGHNT and CDR2 is FRNRAP. V lost 1 base, J lost 12 bases, and 13 bases lay in between. The PCR had 60 Vbeta and 13 Jbeta primers. Method: immunoSEQ multiplex PCR; TCRdb's copy keeps in-frame clones and lacks some. The table includes roughly 150,000 clones, over 60% detected once. About this clone itself: What it binds is unknown.

The sequence was collected from a man aged 35-49 years in good health and CMV-seronegative. The rearrangement uses TRBV12-5 and TRBJ2-1; unclear D gene. The specimen was PBMCs. The CDR3 region is CASGLGTANRQFF. DNA of the CDR3: TGTGCTAGTGGTTTGGGTACTGCGAATCGGCAGTTCTTC.